This TCR beta chain derives from a study of cytomegalovirus exposure and HLA in healthy donors. Amplification used 60 Vbeta primers and 13 Jbeta primers. Assay: immunoSEQ multiplex PCR; the TCRdb copy retains only in-frame clones and omits some. Of 90,000 to 95,000 clones in the sample, about 77% are singletons; the top ten hold about 4.5%. CDR1 and CDR2 from the germline V gene are MNHEY and SVGAGI. The CDR3 extends over 13 amino acids. The V and J ends lost 0 bases and 8 bases, in that order; junction bases with no gene match: 3. Sequenced input: PBMCs. This sequence originates from a male donor in good health and CMV-seropositive. The chain combines TRBV6-5 with TRBJ1-2, with 7 bases that match TRBD1. For the CDR3, the DNA is TGTGCCAGCAGTTACTCACAGGACAGGGGCTACACCTTC. This sequence encodes CASSYSQDRGYTF.